The 28 T cell receptor beta chains listed next were all sequenced from one sample in a study of CD8 T cells in ankylosing spondylitis. TCRdb passed the 5' RACE reads through MiXCR, listing each CDR3 protein once. In the table there are 700,000 to 850,000 distinct CDR3 sequences, 10% to 15% of which are singletons. Which antigens these TCRs recognize remains unknown. Study findings and constraints: Within ankylosing spondylitis blood, a TCR beta motif made up of several highly homologous variants appeared to be characteristic.

Sequences were obtained from blood, either unsorted or a sorted T cell fraction (not recorded which). These receptors all stem from a male donor with ankylosing spondylitis.

The chain links TRBV10-3 to TRBJ1-4; TRBD1 aligns across 7 bases. In germline, CDR1 is ENHRY, CDR2 SYGVKD. V lost 4 bases to trimming and J lost 2 bases; unmatched junction nucleotides: 4. This CDR3 has 15 amino acids. The CDR3: CAISANRGTNEKLFF. CDR3 DNA sequence: TGTGCCATCAGTGCCAACAGGGGTACTAATGAAAAACTGTTTTTT.

The V and J genes are TRBV20-1 and TRBJ1-2; D is perhaps TRBD1 (5 bases). V lost 5 bases, J lost 5 bases, and 12 bases lay in between. CDR1 DFQATT and CDR2 SNEGSKA come from the germline V gene (reference sequence). CDR3 length: 12 amino acids. The CDR3 DNA follows: TGCAGTGCTGGGGGGGTAGATTATGGCTACACCTTC. Translated, it gives CSAGGVDYGYTF.

This chain joins TRBV12-3 or TRBV12-4 and TRBJ1-6, with D unresolved. V was shortened by 7 bases and J by 3 bases, with 10 bases between the two germline ends. This CDR3 spans 14 amino acids. In nucleotides, the CDR3 is TGTGCCAGCACCCCGGCGTTCTATAATTCACCCCTCCACTTT. It codes for CASTPAFYNSPLHF.

This clonotype was picked up many times. This chain uses TRBV7-9 with TRBJ2-1; maybe TRBD1 (7 bases). The germline CDR1 and CDR2 sequences are SEHNR and FQNEAQ (reference sequence). The CDR3 extends over 14 amino acids. Trimming removed 5 bases at V and 11 bases at J, with 19 bases between. CDR3 bases: TGTGCCAGCAGCCAAGCTACAGGGGACTTTAAGCAGTTCTTC. Translating it yields CASSQATGDFKQFF.

This clonotype was observed many times. This rearrangement joins TRBV29-1 to TRBJ2-2; 7 nucleotides agree with TRBD2. Germline CDR1 reads SQVTM; CDR2 reads ANQGSEA. This CDR3 has 15 amino acids. V lost 0 bases, J lost 5 bases, and 6 bases stayed unmatched. CDR3 residues: CSVEDGTINTGELFF. The CDR3 coding sequence is TGCAGCGTTGAAGATGGGACTATTAATACCGGGGAGCTGTTTTTT.

This clonotype was seen more than once but under ten times. The CDR3 loop reads CASSQDRGLVSYGYTF. The CDR3 DNA reads TGTGCCAGCAGCCAGGACAGGGGGCTTGTGAGCTATGGCTACACCTTC. This sequence joins TRBV6-1 and TRBJ1-2, with 11 bases lining up with TRBD1. The junction had 10 bases not matched to a gene; V was cut back by 6 bases and J by 4 bases. Per germline, CDR1 MNHNS and CDR2 SASEGT. The CDR3 loop spans 16 amino acids.

This chain uses TRBV12-3 or TRBV12-4 with TRBJ2-1, with 13 bases matching TRBD2. The CDR3 totals 18 residues. Trimming took 2 bases from V and 8 from J; bases not matched to a gene: 12. The CDR3 DNA reads TGTGCCAGCAGTTTACCTCGAAGACTAGCGGGAGGTATCCATGAGCAGTTCTTC. It is translated as CASSLPRRLAGGIHEQFF.

This clonotype was seen a handful of times. The chain uses TRBV20-1 and TRBJ2-1; 10 nucleotides match TRBD1. Germline V gene lookup returns CDR1 DFQATT and CDR2 SNEGSKA (reference sequence). Germline trimming cut 6 bases from V and 5 bases from J; bases unmatched to any gene: 10. The CDR3 consists of 15 residues. The CDR3, as DNA: TGCAGTGCCAACGCCGGGACAGGGGTTAACAATGAGCAGTTCTTC. Amino acids: CSANAGTGVNNEQFF.

This clonotype appeared many times. This chain joins TRBV20-1 and TRBJ2-3; 7 bases are shared with TRBD1. The CDR3 extends over 13 amino acids. The V gene's germline CDR1 is DFQATT and CDR2 SNEGSKA (reference sequence). The V gene end was trimmed by 6 bases and the J gene end by 3 bases; junction bases not matched to a gene: 6. The CDR3 reads CSAPGTATDTQYF. CDR3 nucleotide sequence: TGCAGTGCACCCGGGACAGCAACAGATACGCAGTATTTT.

The sample holds a few counts of this clonotype. The J gene is TRBJ2-6, the V gene TRBV11-2, with 8 bases identical to TRBD1. CDR3 length: 16 residues. The germline CDR1 and CDR2 sequences are SGHAT and FQNNGV. V shed 6 bases, J shed 4 bases, and the junction held 8 bases outside the gene matches. The CDR3 DNA reads TGTGCCAGCAGGCCAACAGGGGGGACAGGGGCCAACGTCCTGACTTTC. The encoded protein is CASRPTGGTGANVLTF.

The sample holds many counts of this clonotype. The rearrangement joins TRBV12-3 or TRBV12-4 to TRBJ1-2, with D possibly TRBD1 on 5 matching bases. V was trimmed by 3 bases and J by 4 bases, leaving 9 bases between them. This CDR3 is 13 amino acids long. DNA for the CDR3: TGTGCCAGCAGTTTCCAGGGCTCCTATGGCTACACCTTC. This sequence encodes CASSFQGSYGYTF.

This clonotype has a handful of counts. This chain links TRBV4-1 with TRBJ2-1, with TRBD2 as a possible D gene (6 bases). The V end lost 2 bases, the J end lost 8 bases, and 16 bases lay between the germline ends. The germline gives CDR1 MGHRA, CDR2 YSYEKL. The CDR3 is 15 amino acids. The CDR3 DNA follows: TGCGCCAGCAGCCAAAAAAGGGACTTGTTGGATGAGCAGTTCTTC. This codes for CASSQKRDLLDEQFF.

The J gene is TRBJ2-5, the V gene TRBV6-5, with 9 bases identical to TRBD2. V shed 6 bases, J shed 4 bases, and the junction held 9 bases outside the gene matches. The CDR3 length is 15 residues. CDR1 is MNHEY, CDR2 SVGAGI, per germline. The CDR3 sequence is CASSLAGVRRETQYF. DNA for the CDR3: TGTGCCAGCAGCTTAGCGGGAGTACGTCGAGAGACCCAGTACTTC.

This clonotype appeared a few times. The V gene is TRBV4-1, the J gene TRBJ2-7; D is perhaps TRBD2 (6 bases). Between the trimmed V and J ends, which lost 1 base and 0 bases, there was a span of 13 bases. The germline gives CDR1 MGHRA, CDR2 YSYEKL. The CDR3 is made up of 16 amino acids. The CDR3 protein is CASSQGMGGSSYEQYF. CDR3 in DNA: TGCGCCAGCAGCCAAGGGATGGGGGGAAGCTCCTACGAGCAGTACTTC.

This chain uses TRBV24-1 with TRBJ2-1; D may be TRBD1 (6 bases). The V end lost 1 base, the J end lost 12 bases, and 15 bases lay between the germline ends. This CDR3 spans 14 amino acids. Germline values: CDR1 KGHDR, CDR2 SFDVKD. The DNA of the CDR3 is TGTGCCACCAGTGATTTATCTAGACAGGAGAGGCAGTTCTTC. The encoded protein is CATSDLSRQERQFF.

This clonotype was picked up many times. The chain has TRBV29-1 and TRBJ2-7; no reliable D call. The CDR3 has 12 amino acids. Between the trimmed V and J ends, which lost 4 bases and 0 bases, there was a span of 7 bases. Germline CDR1 reads SQVTM; CDR2 reads ANQGSEA. This CDR3 reads CSVVHSSYEQYF. CDR3 nucleotides: TGCAGCGTTGTACACAGCTCCTACGAGCAGTACTTC.

The rearrangement joins TRBV4-1 to TRBJ2-5; 16 bases match TRBD2. With V trimmed by 1 base and J by 7 bases, 3 bases remained unmatched. The CDR3 is 16 residues long. Germline V gene data show CDR1 as MGHRA and CDR2 as YSYEKL. CDR3 loop: CASSQVGTSGRGTQYF. CDR3 coding DNA: TGCGCCAGCAGCCAAGTGGGGACTAGCGGGAGGGGGACCCAGTACTTC.

This clonotype has at least ten counts. J is TRBJ1-2 and V is TRBV5-1; D is ambiguous. In germline, CDR1 is SGHRS, CDR2 YFSETQ. V lost 0 bases to trimming and J lost 9 bases, with 6 bases between them. There are 11 residues in the CDR3. This CDR3 reads CASSLGERYTF. CDR3 DNA: TGCGCCAGCAGCTTGGGGGAACGCTACACCTTC. Using reference TRBV5-1 and TRBJ1-2 for the parts outside the CDR3, the full variable domain is KAGVTQTPRYLIKTRGQQVTLSCSPISGHRSVSWYQQTPGQGLQFLFEYFSETQRNKGNFPGRFSGRQFSNSRSEMNVSTLELGDSALYLCASSLGERYTFGSGTRLTVV.

This clonotype was detected a few times. V usage is TRBV28 and J usage is TRBJ1-2; D ambiguous. This CDR3 is 15 amino acids long. Germline V gene data show CDR1 as MDHEN and CDR2 as SYDVKM. V was pared by 3 bases and J by 5 bases, with 16 bases between. The CDR3 is CASSFHLSVGYGYTF. The CDR3 coding sequence is TGTGCCAGCAGTTTTCACCTATCGGTCGGTTATGGCTACACCTTC.

The CDR3 DNA sequence: TGCAGTGCTAGAGTGGGGGAAGGGACTGAAGCTTTCTTT. It translates to CSARVGEGTEAFF. J is TRBJ1-1 and V is TRBV20-1; D perhaps matches TRBD1 (5 bases). The CDR3 sequence is 13 residues long. V lost 1 base to trimming and J lost 5 bases, with 11 bases between them. Germline CDR1 DFQATT, CDR2 SNEGSKA (reference sequence).

V usage is TRBV6-1 and J usage is TRBJ2-2; possible D gene TRBD1, 5 bases. This CDR3 has 15 residues. The germline V gene encodes CDR1 MNHNS and CDR2 SASEGT. Trimming removed 2 bases at V and 4 bases at J, with 11 bases between. CDR3 residues: CASSEKGMGTGELFF. The CDR3 DNA sequence: TGTGCCAGCAGTGAAAAGGGGATGGGCACCGGGGAGCTGTTTTTT.

This chain joins TRBV4-1 and TRBJ1-1; D is unresolved. From germline, CDR1 is MGHRA and CDR2 YSYEKL. The CDR3 is made up of 15 amino acids. With 4 bases removed from V and 1 base from J, the gap between germline ends came to 13 bases. As DNA, the CDR3 is TGCGCCAGCAGCCCCGGAGGGAAGGAGAACACTGAAGCTTTCTTT. Protein sequence: CASSPGGKENTEAFF.

This clonotype was detected many times. The J gene is TRBJ2-3, the V gene TRBV29-1; 10 bases line up with TRBD2. Unmatched junction bases numbered 5, after V lost 6 bases and J lost 2 bases. CDR3 length: 14 residues. Germline V gene data show CDR1 as SQVTM and CDR2 as ANQGSEA. CDR3 loop: CSVAGTSATDTQYF. In nucleotides, the CDR3 is TGCAGCGTCGCCGGGACTAGCGCCACAGATACGCAGTATTTT.

V gene TRBV20-1 combines with J gene TRBJ2-7; perhaps D is TRBD1 or TRBD2 (5 bases each). In germline, CDR1 is DFQATT, CDR2 SNEGSKA (reference sequence). This CDR3 has 16 residues. The V and J ends lost 2 bases and 3 bases respectively, with 20 bases between them. The CDR3 is CSARPSPIRADYEQYF. CDR3 DNA sequence: TGCAGTGCTAGACCTAGCCCCATCAGGGCCGACTACGAGCAGTACTTC.

For the CDR3, the DNA is TGTGCCAGCAGCCGCCTGAGGTCAGAAGATTTTTCTAGCACAGATACGCAGTATTTT. Encoded protein: CASSRLRSEDFSSTDTQYF. V gene TRBV7-6 combines with J gene TRBJ2-3, with unresolved D. Germline values: CDR1 SGHVS, CDR2 FNYEAQ. The CDR3 has 19 amino acids. V was cut by 5 bases and J by 0 bases, with 24 bases left in between. Using reference TRBV7-6 and TRBJ2-3 for the parts outside the CDR3, the full variable domain is GAGVSQSPRYKVTKRGQDVALRCDPISGHVSLYWYRQALGQGPEFLTYFNYEAQQDKSGLPNDRFSAERPEGSISTLTIQRTEQRDSAMYRCASSRLRSEDFSSTDTQYFGPGTRLTVL.

The chain links TRBV20-1 to TRBJ2-3; D remains unclear. The CDR3 runs 13 residues. V gave up 7 bases and J gave up 0 bases, with 11 bases separating them. CDR1 is DFQATT, CDR2 SNEGSKA, per germline (reference sequence). CDR3 region: CSVRASSTDTQYF. In nucleotides, the CDR3 is TGCAGTGTAAGAGCATCTAGCACAGATACGCAGTATTTT.

In its sample, this clonotype was seen a few times. The chain is built from TRBV20-1 and TRBJ2-5; a possible D gene is TRBD1 (5 bases). V was shortened by 6 bases and J by 4 bases, with 12 bases between the two germline ends. This CDR3 spans 12 amino acids. From germline, CDR1 is DFQATT and CDR2 SNEGSKA (reference sequence). Here the CDR3 reads CSAQGYTETQYF. In DNA form, the CDR3 reads TGCAGTGCCCAGGGTTATACAGAGACCCAGTACTTC.

The genes are TRBV6-1 and TRBJ1-5; no clear D. CDR1 is MNHNS, CDR2 SASEGT, per germline. V lost 6 bases and J 0 bases, leaving 18 bases between the germline ends. This CDR3 is 17 amino acids long. The CDR3 nucleotides read TGTGCCAGCAGCCATCCCGTCAGCCAGTATAGCAATCAGCCCCAGCATTTT. It is translated as CASSHPVSQYSNQPQHF.